These T cell receptor beta chains were read from a single sample in a study of blood T cell repertoires in COVID-19. Here immunoSEQ multiplex PCR was the method, and the copy in TCRdb shows in-frame clones only, minus some. The data contain 100,000 to 150,000 clones, around 87% of them singletons. The sample consisted of peripheral blood. The source is a woman aged 55-69 years with acute or convalescent COVID-19. Each CDR3 is given with its conserved first and last residue. D genes are given only for firm matches. Rows give clone size only sometimes, using once, few, many, or a class for an expanded clone.

size,J,D,V,CDR3,DNA
once,TRBJ2-2,NA,TRBV6-5,CASRQTNTGELFF,TGTGCCAGCAGACAAACGAACACCGGGGAGCTGTTTTTT
NA,TRBJ1-1,TRBD1,TRBV18,CASSPGTDEAFF,TGTGCCAGCTCACCCGGGACAGATGAAGCTTTCTTT
NA,TRBJ2-1,TRBD2,TRBV6-1,CASSKDPGGSRYNEQFF,TGTGCCAGCAGTAAAGATCCGGGGGGGAGTAGATACAATGAGCAGTTCTTC
NA,TRBJ2-1,TRBD2,TRBV18,CASSPAGSGRSMNEQFF,TGTGCCAGCTCACCCGCGGGGAGCGGGAGGTCGATGAATGAGCAGTTCTTC
NA,TRBJ1-2,TRBD1,TRBV19,CASSRDRNNYGYTF,TGTGCCAGTAGCCGGGACAGAAATAACTATGGCTACACCTTC
NA,TRBJ1-4,NA,TRBV5-1,CASSLYTGMEKLFF,TGCGCCAGCAGCTTGTATACGGGGATGGAAAAACTGTTTTTT
NA,TRBJ1-4,NA,TRBV6-5,CASSLVHGEKLFF,TGTGCCAGCAGTCTAGTTCACGGTGAAAAACTGTTTTTT
NA,TRBJ1-4,TRBD1,TRBV6-6,CATLDRGEKLFF,TGTGCCACCTTGGACAGGGGGGAAAAACTGTTTTTT
NA,TRBJ1-2,NA,TRBV5-1,CASSLAPGGGYTF,TGCGCCAGCAGCTTGGCCCCGGGTGGTGGCTACACCTTC
NA,TRBJ2-7,NA,TRBV10-3,CAILRWRESRYEQYF,TGTGCCATCCTAAGGTGGCGGGAAAGCAGGTACGAGCAGTACTTC
once,TRBJ1-3,NA,TRBV9,CASSVAPYPGKTGNTIYF,TGTGCCAGCAGCGTAGCGCCCTATCCGGGGAAGACTGGAAACACCATATATTTT
NA,TRBJ1-3,NA,TRBV5-1,CASSFTGPKAGNTIYF,TGCGCCAGCAGCTTTACAGGCCCAAAAGCGGGAAACACCATATATTTT
NA,TRBJ2-3,NA,TRBV6-5,CASSESLTFTDTQYF,TGTGCCAGCAGCGAGAGTTTGACTTTCACAGATACGCAGTATTTT
NA,TRBJ2-3,TRBD1,TRBV10-1,CASSESQGATDTQYF,TGCGCCAGCAGTGAGTCCCAGGGGGCAACAGATACGCAGTATTTT
NA,TRBJ1-2,NA,TRBV5-4,CASSLREGGYTF,TGTGCCAGCAGCTTAAGGGAGGGCGGCTACACCTTC
NA,TRBJ1-1,NA,TRBV20-1,CSAPLRQEAFF,TGCAGTGCTCCGCTTAGACAGGAAGCTTTCTTT
NA,TRBJ2-1,NA,TRBV7-2,CASRPTTRRGEQFF,TGTGCCAGCAGACCTACGACTAGGCGGGGTGAGCAGTTCTTC
NA,TRBJ2-1,NA,TRBV19,CASSIGGNSYNEQFF,TGTGCCAGTAGTATAGGAGGGAACTCCTACAATGAGCAGTTCTTC
NA,TRBJ2-7,TRBD1,TRBV6-5,CASSLGTATYEQYF,TGTGCCAGTTCTCTTGGGACAGCGACCTACGAGCAGTACTTC
NA,TRBJ1-1,NA,TRBV6-5,CASSSPPVNTEAFF,TGTGCCAGCAGTTCTCCCCCAGTAAACACTGAAGCTTTCTTT
NA,TRBJ1-3,NA,TRBV5-1,CASSPGQFGNTIYF,TGCGCCAGCAGCCCAGGACAGTTTGGAAACACCATATATTTT
once,TRBJ2-3,TRBD1,TRBV10-3,CAISESTGSTDTQYF,TGTGCCATCAGTGAGTCGACAGGGAGCACAGATACGCAGTATTTT
NA,TRBJ1-6,NA,TRBV30,CAWGGSPLHF,TGTGCCTGGGGGGGCTCACCCCTCCACTTT
NA,TRBJ2-5,TRBD1,TRBV29-1,CSVVVRGLLETQYF,TGCAGCGTTGTGGTCAGGGGGCTTTTAGAGACCCAGTACTTC
few,TRBJ1-6,NA,TRBV10-3,CAISELSNSPLHF,TGTGCCATCAGTGAGTTGAGTAATTCACCCCTCCACTTT
few,TRBJ2-5,NA,TRBV28,CASSLTQETQYF,TGTGCCAGCAGTTTAACTCAAGAGACCCAGTACTTC
NA,TRBJ2-1,TRBD2,TRBV9,CASSVTSGTGNEQFF,TGTGCCAGCAGCGTTACTAGCGGGACGGGGAATGAGCAGTTCTTC
NA,TRBJ1-5,TRBD1,TRBV6-1,CASSAHPRGRGNQPQHF,TGTGCCAGCAGTGCTCATCCCAGGGGGCGCGGCAATCAGCCCCAGCATTTT
NA,TRBJ2-3,TRBD1,TRBV13,CASSSLGTVPYTQYF,TGTGCCAGCAGCTCCCTCGGGACAGTACCTTATACGCAGTATTTT
NA,TRBJ1-4,TRBD1,TRBV5-1,CASSVGTVATNEKLFF,TGCGCCAGCAGCGTCGGGACAGTAGCAACTAATGAAAAACTGTTTTTT
NA,TRBJ2-5,TRBD1,TRBV2,CASSEQGQSLETQYF,TGTGCCAGCAGTGAGCAGGGACAGTCCTTAGAGACCCAGTACTTC